This TCR beta chain comes out of a study of T cell responses to AZD1222 COVID-19 vaccine. Study-level points and caveats: Spike-specific TCR breadth and depth both grew after two AZD1222 doses.

Assay used: immunoSEQ multiplex PCR; TCRdb lists only in-frame clones, some missing. The data hold 65,000 to 100,000 clones, with roughly 90% observed a single time. This clone was seen just once. Antigen specificity is unknown. Germline CDR1 and CDR2: SGHDN and FVKESK. The CDR3 has 13 amino acids. Trimming shortened V by 1 base and J by 2 bases, and 4 bases separated the two germline ends. The specimen comprised peripheral blood, sampled 28 days after the second AZD1222 dose. The clonotype was recovered from an adult who received the AZD1222 COVID-19 vaccine. V and J are TRBV14 and TRBJ2-3; D unclear. This chain's CDR3 is CASSQANTDTQYF. CDR3 nucleotide sequence: TGTGCCAGCAGCCAAGCAAACACAGATACGCAGTATTTT.